The rows below give T cell receptor beta chains drawn from one sample of a study of blood T cells in healthy people across ages. TCRdb recomputed calls from the 5' RACE reads with MiXCR, one row per CDR3 protein. The sample holds about 680,000 distinct CDR3 sequences, around half seen once. Sequenced material: blood. The receptors were sampled from a woman aged 60 to 75 in good health. Both conserved end residues are part of each CDR3. D genes are given only for firm matches. The size of a clone is reported for some rows only, either as once, few or many, or as a class for expanded clones.

DNA: TGTGCCAGCAGTTTCGGGGTGTCTGGCTACACCTTC
CDR3: CASSFGVSGYTF
V: TRBV28
size: -
D: -
J: TRBJ1-2

DNA: TGTGCCAGCAGTGAAAAGCGACAGGGGGTCCATGGCTACACCTTC
CDR3: CASSEKRQGVHGYTF
V: TRBV6-1
size: -
D: TRBD1
J: TRBJ1-2

DNA: TGTGCCAGCAGCCGACAGCACCAAGAGACCCAGTACTTC
CDR3: CASSRQHQETQYF
V: TRBV28
size: few
D: -
J: TRBJ2-5

DNA: TGCAGTGCTGAGGGTATTTTTCAACACAATGAGCAGTTCTTC
CDR3: CSAEGIFQHNEQFF
V: TRBV20-1
size: few
D: -
J: TRBJ2-1

DNA: TGTGCCAGCAGCTTAGCGGTAAAGGCTCACTACGAGCAGTACTTC
CDR3: CASSLAVKAHYEQYF
V: TRBV7-2
size: -
D: -
J: TRBJ2-7

DNA: TGTGCCAGCAGTTCCTTACCCAGCTCACCCCTCCACTTT
CDR3: CASSSLPSSPLHF
V: TRBV12-3/TRBV12-4
size: few
D: -
J: TRBJ1-6

DNA: TGTGCCAGCAGTTTAATAGGGACAGATACGCAGTATTTT
CDR3: CASSLIGTDTQYF
V: TRBV27
size: few
D: -
J: TRBJ2-3

DNA: TGTGCCAGCAGTCTGCCGGGGGGCTCCTATAATTCACCCCTCCACTTT
CDR3: CASSLPGGSYNSPLHF
V: TRBV28
size: -
D: -
J: TRBJ1-6

DNA: TGTGCCAGCAGCTTAGCTAGCGGGAGCACCGGGGAGCTGTTTTTT
CDR3: CASSLASGSTGELFF
V: TRBV7-9
size: -
D: TRBD2
J: TRBJ2-2

DNA: TGTGCCAGCAGCCACCCTACCATGACAGTCGGGCAGTACTTC
CDR3: CASSHPTMTVGQYF
V: TRBV3-1
size: few
D: -
J: TRBJ2-7

DNA: TGTGCCACCAAGACGGGACATCCGTACTTC
CDR3: CATKTGHPYF
V: TRBV6-1
size: -
D: -
J: TRBJ2-5

DNA: TGTGCCAGCACTGGGAGTTTTCAAGAGACCCAGTACTTC
CDR3: CASTGSFQETQYF
V: TRBV6-6
size: -
D: -
J: TRBJ2-5

DNA: TGCAGTGCTAGAGATCCCGGACTAGCGGGAGGAGGGCCGTACTTC
CDR3: CSARDPGLAGGGPYF
V: TRBV20-1
size: -
D: TRBD2
J: TRBJ2-4

DNA: TGCGCCAGCAGCCAATACCAGGGGTGGGAAAAACTGTTTTTT
CDR3: CASSQYQGWEKLFF
V: TRBV4-1
size: -
D: -
J: TRBJ1-4

DNA: TGTGCCAGCAGGCCGGGACTAGCGGACTCTGGGGCCAACGTCCTGACTTTC
CDR3: CASRPGLADSGANVLTF
V: TRBV7-9
size: few
D: TRBD2
J: TRBJ2-6

DNA: TGTGCCAGCAGGATCTCTAGCGGGCCATACAATGAGCAGTTCTTC
CDR3: CASRISSGPYNEQFF
V: TRBV6-2/TRBV6-3
size: -
D: TRBD2
J: TRBJ2-1

DNA: TGTGCCAGCTCACCAGCTGGACGGACTGAAGCTTTCTTT
CDR3: CASSPAGRTEAFF
V: TRBV18
size: -
D: -
J: TRBJ1-1

DNA: TGCGCCAGCAGCCAAGTGGGACAGGGGCGCTACGAGCAGTACTTC
CDR3: CASSQVGQGRYEQYF
V: TRBV4-1
size: -
D: TRBD1
J: TRBJ2-7

DNA: TGTGCCAGCAGCTTAGCCTCGGTCCCCCTAGGGAGGGAGCAGTACTTC
CDR3: CASSLASVPLGREQYF
V: TRBV7-2
size: few
D: -
J: TRBJ2-7

DNA: TGCGCCAGCAGCCAAGGACTAGCGGCGAGTACGAAGAATGAGCAGTTCTTC
CDR3: CASSQGLAASTKNEQFF
V: TRBV4-3
size: -
D: TRBD2
J: TRBJ2-1

DNA: TGTGCCAGCAGTTTCCCGCCTTTGGGGGACAGGGGATATCAGCCCCAGCATTTT
CDR3: CASSFPPLGDRGYQPQHF
V: TRBV28
size: -
D: TRBD1
J: TRBJ1-5

DNA: TGTGCCAGCAGTTCCCAGGGACTGCGCTTTGGCTACACCTTC
CDR3: CASSSQGLRFGYTF
V: TRBV6-2/TRBV6-3
size: -
D: -
J: TRBJ1-2

DNA: TGTGCCAGCAGTCCGTATTCTACAGGGGGCGTAGAGACCCAGTACTTC
CDR3: CASSPYSTGGVETQYF
V: TRBV28
size: -
D: TRBD1
J: TRBJ2-5

DNA: TGTGCCAGCAGGCCGGGTGGGGCGGCTGGATACAATGAGCAGTTCTTC
CDR3: CASRPGGAAGYNEQFF
V: TRBV27
size: -
D: -
J: TRBJ2-1

DNA: TGCGCCAGCAGCTTGGAAGGGGCCGGTCGCTTGTTGGATTCACCCCTCCACTTT
CDR3: CASSLEGAGRLLDSPLHF
V: TRBV5-1
size: few
D: -
J: TRBJ1-6

DNA: TGTGCCAGCAGCTTAGTTGGCGGGAGCTACGGCACAGATACGCAGTATTTT
CDR3: CASSLVGGSYGTDTQYF
V: TRBV11-2
size: -
D: TRBD2
J: TRBJ2-3

DNA: TGTGCCAGCAGCGTAGGAGCGGGAGGGTCAGATACGCAGTATTTT
CDR3: CASSVGAGGSDTQYF
V: TRBV9
size: -
D: TRBD2
J: TRBJ2-3

DNA: TGTGCCAGCAGCCAGCGGGCCTCCTACAATGAGCAGTTCTTC
CDR3: CASSQRASYNEQFF
V: TRBV14
size: -
D: -
J: TRBJ2-1

DNA: TGTGCCAGCAGCTATAACGACATCTCCTACGAGCAGTACTTC
CDR3: CASSYNDISYEQYF
V: TRBV7-9
size: -
D: -
J: TRBJ2-7

DNA: TGTGCCAGCAGCCTGGACACAGAGAGCGACACTGAAGCTTTCTTT
CDR3: CASSLDTESDTEAFF
V: TRBV5-8
size: -
D: -
J: TRBJ1-1

DNA: TGTGCCACCAGTGATCCAGGACAGGGGGGCGAGACCCAGTACTTC
CDR3: CATSDPGQGGETQYF
V: TRBV24-1
size: few
D: TRBD1
J: TRBJ2-5

DNA: TGTGCCACCAGCAGAGATACCGGGGCCACAGATACGCAGTATTTT
CDR3: CATSRDTGATDTQYF
V: TRBV15
size: -
D: -
J: TRBJ2-3

DNA: TGTGCCAGCTCACCACCGGCGGAGGCTGAGCAGTTCTTC
CDR3: CASSPPAEAEQFF
V: TRBV18
size: once
D: -
J: TRBJ2-1

DNA: TGTGCCAGCAGCTTGAAGCGGGAAACCTACGAGCAGTACTTC
CDR3: CASSLKRETYEQYF
V: TRBV7-8
size: few
D: TRBD2
J: TRBJ2-7

DNA: TGTGCCAGCAGGCCCCCAAGCGCTTCCTACGAGCAGTACTTC
CDR3: CASRPPSASYEQYF
V: TRBV12-3/TRBV12-4
size: many
D: -
J: TRBJ2-7

DNA: TGTGCCAGCAGCTTATATCCAGCGGGGGACAATGAGCAGTTCTTC
CDR3: CASSLYPAGDNEQFF
V: TRBV7-3
size: once
D: TRBD2
J: TRBJ2-1

DNA: TGTGCCAGCAGCTTGGCGAGCGGGAGGGCCCGCACAGATACGCAGTATTTT
CDR3: CASSLASGRARTDTQYF
V: TRBV5-5
size: -
D: TRBD2
J: TRBJ2-3

DNA: TGTGCCAGCTCCCGCCCACCCGGGACAGAAACCCATAACTACTATGGCTACACCTTC
CDR3: CASSRPPGTETHNYYGYTF
V: TRBV18
size: -
D: TRBD1
J: TRBJ1-2

DNA: TGCAGTGCAGTTGGGGCCCCCGGAGGGGCAGATACGCAGTATTTT
CDR3: CSAVGAPGGADTQYF
V: TRBV20-1
size: -
D: -
J: TRBJ2-3